This T cell receptor beta chain was obtained from a study of T cell responses to AZD1222 COVID-19 vaccine. In germline, CDR1 is SNHLY, CDR2 FYNNEI. V shed 6 bases and J 2 bases; nucleotides not matched to a gene: 3. CDR3 size: 14 residues. Study-wide points: Targeting of unmutated variant regions was reportedly seen in nearly half of spike-specific TCRs. There were vaccine-associated CD4 TCRs across spike, dominant at 160-218 and 743-854. Baseline testing showed seropositivity in only five to seven AZD1222 recipients.

As for this clone: Its antigen is as yet unknown.

Produced via immunoSEQ multiplex PCR; TCRdb's table is partial and in-frame only. Altogether fewer than 150,000 clones are present, 88% being singletons, with the ten largest covering about 6%. This TCR derives from an adult who received the AZD1222 COVID-19 vaccine. The sample in question was peripheral blood, obtained 28 days after the second AZD1222 dose. This chain uses TRBV2 with TRBJ1-1, with 10 positions matching TRBD1. The CDR3, as DNA: TGTGCCAGCAGCCGACAGGGGGCAAACACTGAAGCTTTCTTT. Translation: CASSRQGANTEAFF. The whole variable domain, remainder taken from reference TRBV2 and TRBJ1-1, is EPEVTQTPSHQVTQMGQEVILRCVPISNHLYFYWYRQILGQKVEFLVSFYNNEISEKSEIFDDQFSVERPDGSNFTLKIRSTKLEDSAMYFCASSRQGANTEAFFGQGTRLTVV.